This T cell receptor (beta chain) is from a study of vaccination effects on CD4 cells after COVID-19. TCRdb's table, derived via immunoSEQ multiplex PCR, lists solely in-frame clones and lacks some. Seen here are tens of thousands of clones, about 69% observed once, and the top ten hold roughly 25%. The culture ran for 10 days before CD4+ T cells were isolated. Findings and limits, study-wide: In the late period after vaccination, infection- and vaccine-induced clones contracted markedly.

On this clone itself: Its antigen is currently unknown.

The material was CD4+ T cells from PBMCs cultured without peptide, obtained before COVID-19 vaccination. This receptor was identified in a human donor who had a prior SARS-CoV-2 infection.

CDR3 sequence: CASSLVLAGGPEQFF. Written as DNA, the CDR3 is TGTGCCAGCAGCTTAGTTCTAGCGGGGGGTCCTGAGCAGTTCTTC. The rearrangement links TRBV11-3 to TRBJ2-1, with 11 bases that match TRBD2. The V and J ends lost 1 base and 9 bases, in that order; junction bases with no gene match: 5. The length of the CDR3 is 15 residues. Per germline, CDR1 SGHNT and CDR2 YENEEA.